This entry is about one T cell receptor beta chain. Antigen unknown. The source of the sample is a study of T cell responses to AZD1222 COVID-19 vaccine. Study-wide findings and caveats: Reports say nearly half of spike-specific TCRs go after unmutated variant regions. Donors skewed white British and female; clonal diversity was possibly underestimated. Baseline seropositivity characterized only 5 or 6 AZD1222 recipients.

The data were produced by immunoSEQ multiplex PCR, yet TCRdb's version contains in-frame clones alone and is incomplete. This sample has around 140,000 clones; roughly 88% occur once, and the top ten carry around 8%. The source is an adult in good health. This specimen was peripheral blood, taken on day 0 of AZD1222 vaccination.

The CDR3 DNA follows: TGCAGTGCTAGTCCCGGGACTTCGGAACAAGAGACCCAGTACTTC. Residues: CSASPGTSEQETQYF. The chain couples TRBV20-1 to TRBJ2-5; TRBD2 is a possible D gene (6 bases). Germline CDR1 reads DFQATT; CDR2 reads SNEGSKA (reference sequence). V lost 3 bases and J 2 bases, leaving 16 bases between the germline ends. The CDR3 runs to 15 residues.